This T cell receptor (beta chain) was documented in a study of shared clonotypes between healthy human individuals. Regarding the study as a whole: Investigators collected only blood, and repertoires in tissues likely differ. Represented genetic and exposure-history diversity was restricted by having few donors. As a rule, naive subsets had a larger estimated richness than memory subsets.

Samples underwent the assay at deep level. Some clones are missing from TCRdb's copy, which holds only in-frame ones; the method was immunoSEQ multiplex PCR. The table shows about 750,000 clones, with around 93% occurring only once. This clone appeared a single time. The antigen remains unidentified. The naive CD8 population came from CD45RO-negative cells selected for CCR7, without terminally differentiated effector memory CD45RA+ cells. This TCR derives from a man aged 30 to 39 in good health. The sequencing input was naive CD8+ T cells sorted from blood.

CDR3 loop: CASSPTGTGGGHQETQYF. As DNA, the CDR3 is TGTGCCAGTAGTCCAACGGGGACAGGGGGCGGTCATCAAGAGACCCAGTACTTC. The J gene is TRBJ2-5, the V gene TRBV19; 12 bases map to TRBD1. V lost 5 bases and J lost 2; bases outside the gene matches: 12. Germline CDR1 and CDR2: LNHDA and SQIVND (reference sequence). This CDR3 contains 18 residues.